The sequence of this T cell receptor (beta chain) was determined in a study of T cell repertoires in cytomegalovirus infection (dated by TCRdb to 2018 to 2020). Describing the broader study: Donor HLA type was relevant to the analysis, as public TCR beta signatures indicated carriage of CMV infection together with the matching HLA type. The paper as a whole reports these results and caveats: The ex vivo response was dominated by HLA-C-restricted CMV-specific TCR beta clonotypes, which also provided the single most frequent clonotype in two of eight donors. Carriers of CMV infection plus the relevant HLA type were discriminated by the cumulative frequency of public TCR beta family members in the study cohort and in an independent approximately 340-donor cohort.

Taken from the germline V gene, the CDR1 and CDR2 loops are SGHTA and FQGTGA. The CDR3 spans 15 residues, from the cysteine through the phenylalanine. The sequence is cut down to CDR3 DNA, 45 bases in frame from base 1. A note on this clonotype: There is no known antigen for this receptor. One end of the junction is discordant with germline, which a read error may explain.

The data were produced on an Illumina HiSeq 1500. The public reads were reanalyzed by TCRdb: fastp trimming at Q25, MiXCR alignment, in-frame beta chains only. CDR3 protein sequences are deduplicated, and each keeps its most common genes and DNA. The sample table shows some 600,000 distinct CDR3 sequences, and 20% to 25% are seen once. The top ten hold around 8% of the sample. The clonotype originates from a human donor in good health (CMV status not recorded). Some clones in this sample may be carry-over from other donors' samples. The sequencing sample was made of CD8+ T cells from PBMCs. The chain is encoded by TRBV7-3 joined to TRBJ2-1; a tentative D match to TRBD2 spans 6 bases. The DNA sequence is given as TGTGCCAGCAGCTTGGCCCGGGGGACCTATAATGAGCAGTTCTTC. It translates as CASSLARGTYNEQFF.